This T cell receptor beta chain was obtained from a study of cytomegalovirus exposure and HLA in healthy donors. Notes on the study in general: Available immune exposure information was restricted to CMV serostatus only.

PCR was performed using 60 Vbeta and 13 Jbeta primers. The assay was immunoSEQ multiplex PCR, and TCRdb's table has in-frame clones only and misses some. Here the sample spans 100,000 or so clones, about 83% being singletons. Regarding this clone: The antigen remains undetermined.

Trimming at V came to 4 bases and at J to 4 bases, leaving 10 bases not matched to a gene. The CDR3 contains 18 residues. Germline V lookup: CDR1 SGDLS, CDR2 YYNGEE. Material for sequencing was PBMCs. J is TRBJ2-2 and V is TRBV9, with 13 nucleotides matching TRBD2. The source is a young man in good health and CMV-seronegative. The CDR3 is CASSLVLAGGPGTGELFF. The CDR3 DNA reads TGTGCCAGCAGCTTGGTACTAGCGGGAGGGCCGGGCACCGGGGAGCTGTTTTTT.